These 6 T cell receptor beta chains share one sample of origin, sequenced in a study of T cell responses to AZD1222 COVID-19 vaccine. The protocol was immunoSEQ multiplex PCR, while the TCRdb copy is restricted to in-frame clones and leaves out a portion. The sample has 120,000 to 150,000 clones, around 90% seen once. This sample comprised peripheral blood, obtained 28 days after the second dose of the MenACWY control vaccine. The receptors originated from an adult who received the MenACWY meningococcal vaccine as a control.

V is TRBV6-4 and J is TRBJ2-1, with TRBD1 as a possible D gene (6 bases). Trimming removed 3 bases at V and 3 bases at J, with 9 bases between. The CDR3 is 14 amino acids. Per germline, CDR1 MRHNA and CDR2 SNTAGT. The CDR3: CASSEIGGYNEQFF. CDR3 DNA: TGTGCCAGCAGTGAAATAGGGGGCTACAATGAGCAGTTCTTC.

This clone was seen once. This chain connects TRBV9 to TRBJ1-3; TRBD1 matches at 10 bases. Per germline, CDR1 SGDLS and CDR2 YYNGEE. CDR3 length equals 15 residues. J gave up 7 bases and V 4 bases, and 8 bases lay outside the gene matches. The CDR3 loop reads CASSRDRGGDNTIYF. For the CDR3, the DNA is TGTGCCAGCAGCCGGGACAGGGGAGGTGACAACACCATATATTTT.

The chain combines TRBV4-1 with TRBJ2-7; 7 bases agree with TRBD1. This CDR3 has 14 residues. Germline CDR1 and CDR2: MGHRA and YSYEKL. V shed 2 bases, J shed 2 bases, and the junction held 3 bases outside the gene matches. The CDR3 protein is CASSQQGQTYEQYF. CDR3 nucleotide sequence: TGCGCCAGCAGCCAACAGGGACAGACCTACGAGCAGTACTTC.

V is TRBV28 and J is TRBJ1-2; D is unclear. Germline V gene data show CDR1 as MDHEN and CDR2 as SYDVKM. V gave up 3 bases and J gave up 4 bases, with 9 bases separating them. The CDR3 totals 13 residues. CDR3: CASSLAGGYGYTF. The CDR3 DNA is TGTGCCAGCAGTTTGGCAGGCGGCTATGGCTACACCTTC.

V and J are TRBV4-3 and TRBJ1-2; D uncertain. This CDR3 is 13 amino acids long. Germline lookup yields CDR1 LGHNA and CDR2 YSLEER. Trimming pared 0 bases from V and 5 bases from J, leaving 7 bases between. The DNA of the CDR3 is TGCGCCAGCAGCCAAGAGGAAGGGTATGGCTACACCTTC. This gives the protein CASSQEEGYGYTF.

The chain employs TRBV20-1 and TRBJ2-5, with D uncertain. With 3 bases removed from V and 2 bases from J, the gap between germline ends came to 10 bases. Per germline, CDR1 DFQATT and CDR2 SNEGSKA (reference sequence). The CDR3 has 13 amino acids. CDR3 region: CSASVRAQETQYF. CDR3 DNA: TGCAGTGCTAGTGTACGCGCTCAAGAGACCCAGTACTTC.